This T cell receptor beta chain is from a study of shared clonotypes between healthy human individuals. Genomic DNA per cell subset filled all wells of several immunoSEQ plates. Measured with immunoSEQ multiplex PCR; TCRdb has only the in-frame clones, and not every one. The sample has a few million clones; approximately 90% are singletons. Study conclusions and caveats: A reduction in generation probabilities was seen for non-shared clonotypes relative to those shared by all four donors. Naive subsets, compared against memory subsets, generally had larger estimated richness values.

The CDR3 runs 13 residues. Between the trimmed V and J ends, which lost 6 bases and 3 bases, there was a span of 8 bases. Germline V gene data show CDR1 as SEHNR and CDR2 as FQNEAQ (reference sequence). Regarding this clone: Antigen specificity is unknown.

The sample comprised naive CD4+ T cells sorted from blood. Subset denoted: CD45RA+ positively selected. J is TRBJ2-2 and V is TRBV7-9; D unclear. This TCR was sampled from a man between 18 and 29 years old in good health. The CDR3 region is CASSRVDTGELFF. The CDR3 DNA reads as TGTGCCAGCAGTCGGGTCGACACCGGGGAGCTGTTTTTT. Using reference TRBV7-9 and TRBJ2-2 for the parts outside the CDR3, the full variable domain is DTGVSQNPRHKITKRGQNVTFRCDPISEHNRLYWYRQTLGQGPEFLTYFQNEAQLEKSRLLSDRFSAERPKGSFSTLEIQRTEQGDSAMYLCASSRVDTGELFFGEGSRLTVL.